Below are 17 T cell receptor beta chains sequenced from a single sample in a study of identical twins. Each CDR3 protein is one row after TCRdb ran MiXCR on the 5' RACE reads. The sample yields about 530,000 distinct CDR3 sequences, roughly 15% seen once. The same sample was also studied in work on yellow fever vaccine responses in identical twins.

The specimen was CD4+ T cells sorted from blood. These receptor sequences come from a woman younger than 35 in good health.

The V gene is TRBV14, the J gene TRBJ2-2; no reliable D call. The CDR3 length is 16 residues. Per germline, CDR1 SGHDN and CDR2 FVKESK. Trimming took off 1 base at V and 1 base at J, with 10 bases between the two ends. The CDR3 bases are TGTGCCAGCAGCCAAGCCAAAAAGATGAACACCGGGGAGCTGTTTTTT. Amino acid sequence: CASSQAKKMNTGELFF. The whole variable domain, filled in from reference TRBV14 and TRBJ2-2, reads EAGVTQFPSHSVIEKGQTVTLRCDPISGHDNLYWYRRVMGKEIKFLLHFVKESKQDESGMPNNRFLAERTGGTYSTLKVQPAELEDSGVYFCASSQAKKMNTGELFFGEGSRLTVL.

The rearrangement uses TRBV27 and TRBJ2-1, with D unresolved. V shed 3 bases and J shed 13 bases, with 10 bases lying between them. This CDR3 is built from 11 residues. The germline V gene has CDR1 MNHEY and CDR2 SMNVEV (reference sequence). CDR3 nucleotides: TGTGCCAGCAGTTTGTATGGCTATCAGTTCTTC. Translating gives CASSLYGYQFF.

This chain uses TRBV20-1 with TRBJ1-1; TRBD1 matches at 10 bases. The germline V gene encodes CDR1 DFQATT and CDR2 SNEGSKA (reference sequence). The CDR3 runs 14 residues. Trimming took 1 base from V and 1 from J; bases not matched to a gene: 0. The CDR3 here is CSARGDRGNTEAFF. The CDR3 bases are TGCAGTGCTAGAGGGGACAGGGGGAACACTGAAGCTTTCTTT.

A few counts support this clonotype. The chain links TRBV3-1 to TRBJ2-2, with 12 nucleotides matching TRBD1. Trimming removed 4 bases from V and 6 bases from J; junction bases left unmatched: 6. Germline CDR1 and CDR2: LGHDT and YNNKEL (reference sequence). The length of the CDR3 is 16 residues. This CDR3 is CASSPGTGGASGELFF. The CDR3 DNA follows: TGTGCCAGCAGCCCGGGGACAGGGGGCGCCTCCGGGGAGCTGTTTTTT.

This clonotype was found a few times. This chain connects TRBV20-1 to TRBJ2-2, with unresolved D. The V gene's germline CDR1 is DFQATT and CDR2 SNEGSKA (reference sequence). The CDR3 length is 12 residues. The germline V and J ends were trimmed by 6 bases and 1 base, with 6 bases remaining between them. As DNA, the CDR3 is TGCAGTGCAGAGATGAACACCGGGGAGCTGTTTTTT. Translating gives CSAEMNTGELFF.

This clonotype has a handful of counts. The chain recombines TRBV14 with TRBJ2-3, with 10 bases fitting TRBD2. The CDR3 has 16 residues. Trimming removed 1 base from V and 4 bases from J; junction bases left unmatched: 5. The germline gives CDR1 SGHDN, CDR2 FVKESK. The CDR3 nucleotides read TGTGCCAGCAGCCAAGGCCCAGCGGGGGGGCCAGATACGCAGTATTTT. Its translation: CASSQGPAGGPDTQYF.

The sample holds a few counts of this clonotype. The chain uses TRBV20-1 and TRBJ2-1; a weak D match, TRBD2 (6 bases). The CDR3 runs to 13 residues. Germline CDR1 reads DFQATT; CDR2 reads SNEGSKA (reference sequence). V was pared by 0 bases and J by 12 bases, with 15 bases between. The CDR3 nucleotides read TGCAGTGCTAGAGATTCAAGGGACTCACTGCAGTTCTTC. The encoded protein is CSARDSRDSLQFF.

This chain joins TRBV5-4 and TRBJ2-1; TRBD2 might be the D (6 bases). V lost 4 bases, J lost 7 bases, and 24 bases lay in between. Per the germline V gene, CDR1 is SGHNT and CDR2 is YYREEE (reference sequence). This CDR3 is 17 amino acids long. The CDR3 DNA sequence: TGTGCCAGCAGCCCATTGGTCCCGGGACTGCGGGAAAATGAGCAGTTCTTC. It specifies CASSPLVPGLRENEQFF. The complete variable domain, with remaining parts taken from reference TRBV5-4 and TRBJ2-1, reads ETGVTQSPTHLIKTRGQQVTLRCSSQSGHNTVSWYQQALGQGPQFIFQYYREEENGRGNFPPRFSGLQFPNYSSELNVNALELDDSALYLCASSPLVPGLRENEQFFGPGTRLTVL.

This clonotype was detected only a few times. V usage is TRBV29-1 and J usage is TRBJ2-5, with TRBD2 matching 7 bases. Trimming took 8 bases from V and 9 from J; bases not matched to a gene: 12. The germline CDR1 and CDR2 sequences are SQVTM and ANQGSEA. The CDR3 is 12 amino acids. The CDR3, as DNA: TGCAGCCCAGCGACACCAAGCGGGGCCCAGTACTTC. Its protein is CSPATPSGAQYF.

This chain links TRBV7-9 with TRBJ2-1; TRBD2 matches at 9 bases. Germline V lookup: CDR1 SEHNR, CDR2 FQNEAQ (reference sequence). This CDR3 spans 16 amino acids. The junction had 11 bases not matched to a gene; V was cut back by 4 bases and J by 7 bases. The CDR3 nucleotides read TGTGCCAGCAGCTACAGCGGGGGGCTCAGGGTTAATGAGCAGTTCTTC. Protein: CASSYSGGLRVNEQFF.

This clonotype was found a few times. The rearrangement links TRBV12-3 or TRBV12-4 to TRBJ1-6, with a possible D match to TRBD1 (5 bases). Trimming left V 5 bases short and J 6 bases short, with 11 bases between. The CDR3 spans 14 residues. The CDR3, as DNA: TGTGCCAGCAGTCCACAGGTTCGTAATTCACCCCTCCACTTT. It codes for CASSPQVRNSPLHF.

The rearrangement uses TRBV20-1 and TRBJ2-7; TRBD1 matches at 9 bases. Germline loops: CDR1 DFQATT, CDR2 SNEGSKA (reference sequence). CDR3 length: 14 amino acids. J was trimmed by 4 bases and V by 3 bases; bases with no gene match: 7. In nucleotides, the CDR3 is TGCAGTGCTAGGCCGGGACAGGGAGAGTACGAGCAGTACTTC. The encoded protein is CSARPGQGEYEQYF.

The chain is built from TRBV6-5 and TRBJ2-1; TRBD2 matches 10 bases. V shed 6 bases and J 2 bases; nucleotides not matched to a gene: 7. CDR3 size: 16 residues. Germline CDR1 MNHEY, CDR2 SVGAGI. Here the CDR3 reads CASRYRTSGTYNEQFF. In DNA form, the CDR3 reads TGTGCCAGCAGATACCGGACTAGCGGAACCTACAATGAGCAGTTCTTC.

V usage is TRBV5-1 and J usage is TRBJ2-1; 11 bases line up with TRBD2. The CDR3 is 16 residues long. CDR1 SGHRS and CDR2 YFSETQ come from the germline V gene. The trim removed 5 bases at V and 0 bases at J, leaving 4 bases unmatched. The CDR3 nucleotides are TGCGCCAGCAGGGGCGGGACTAGCGGCTCCTACAATGAGCAGTTCTTC. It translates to CASRGGTSGSYNEQFF.

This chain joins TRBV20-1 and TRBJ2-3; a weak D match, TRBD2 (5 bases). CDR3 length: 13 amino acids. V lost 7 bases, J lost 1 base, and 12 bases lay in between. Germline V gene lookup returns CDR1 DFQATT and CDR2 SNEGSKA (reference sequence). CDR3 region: CSVGGGGTDTQYF. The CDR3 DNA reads TGCAGTGTGGGTGGAGGAGGCACAGATACGCAGTATTTT.

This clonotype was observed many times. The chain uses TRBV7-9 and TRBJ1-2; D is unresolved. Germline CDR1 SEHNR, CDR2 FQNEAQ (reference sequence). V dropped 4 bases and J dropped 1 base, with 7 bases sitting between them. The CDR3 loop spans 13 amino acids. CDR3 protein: CASSSSYNYGYTF. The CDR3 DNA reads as TGTGCCAGCAGCTCCTCTTATAACTATGGCTACACCTTC.

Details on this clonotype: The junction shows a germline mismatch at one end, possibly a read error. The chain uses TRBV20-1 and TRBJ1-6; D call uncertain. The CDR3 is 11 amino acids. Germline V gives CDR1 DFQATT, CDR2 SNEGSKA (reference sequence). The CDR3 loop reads CSAGEQPPLHF. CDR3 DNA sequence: TGCAGTGCTGGAGAACAGCCGCCCCTCCACTTT.